A single sample gave rise to the 9 T cell receptor beta chains below, sequenced in a study of T cell responses to AZD1222 COVID-19 vaccine. This table comes from immunoSEQ multiplex PCR, and its TCRdb copy is limited to in-frame clones, with some not included. The top ten clones hold under 8% of a sample with 200,000 or so clones, 85% to 90% of them seen once. The specimen comprised peripheral blood, sampled on day 0 of AZD1222 vaccination. All receptors derive from an adult in good health.

The chain uses TRBV2 and TRBJ1-5; 9 bases line up with TRBD1. Germline values: CDR1 SNHLY, CDR2 FYNNEI. The length of the CDR3 is 14 residues. V lost 8 bases, J lost 4 bases, and 6 bases stayed unmatched. CDR3 DNA sequence: TGTGCCAGCCGGGACAGGGAACCGAATCAGCCCCAGCATTTT. This translates into CASRDREPNQPQHF.

This clone was detected once. The J gene is TRBJ1-5, the V gene TRBV3-1 (or the pseudogene TRBV3-2), with D tentatively TRBD1 (6 bases). This CDR3 is 15 amino acids long. Germline V gene data show CDR1 as LGHDT and CDR2 as YNNKEL (reference sequence). The germline V and J ends were trimmed by 5 bases and 7 bases, with 18 bases remaining between them. This CDR3 is CASSVTTGPGQPQHF. CDR3 coding DNA: TGTGCCAGCAGCGTAACCACAGGGCCCGGGCAGCCCCAGCATTTT.

The CDR3 bases are TGTGCCAGCAGTGTACCAACTAGCGGGGGCGTTGAGCAGTTCTTC. This codes for CASSVPTSGGVEQFF. The rearrangement links TRBV2 to TRBJ2-1, with TRBD2 matching 11 bases. Germline CDR1 SNHLY, CDR2 FYNNEI. V was pared by 4 bases and J by 9 bases, with 8 bases of the junction left unmatched. CDR3 length: 15 amino acids.

This chain joins TRBV29-1 and TRBJ2-1; 15 bases match TRBD2. The CDR3 is 15 amino acids. Trimming removed 6 bases from V and 9 bases from J; junction bases left unmatched: 9. Germline CDR1 reads SQVTM; CDR2 reads ANQGSEA. CDR3 loop: CSVTRGLAGGTEQFF. The CDR3 nucleotides are TGCAGCGTGACGAGGGGACTAGCGGGAGGAACTGAGCAGTTCTTC.

V is TRBV28 and J is TRBJ1-1, with D hard to call. Germline CDR1 MDHEN, CDR2 SYDVKM. This CDR3 region has 12 residues. V lost 3 bases, J lost 3 bases, and 5 bases lay in between. CDR3 coding DNA: TGTGCCAGCAGTTTTCGGGACACTGAAGCTTTCTTT. It translates to CASSFRDTEAFF.

The genes are TRBV7-9 and TRBJ2-7, with 7 bases that match TRBD1. The ends lost 2 bases at V and 3 bases at J; junction bases unmatched: 7. The CDR3 runs 15 residues. The germline gives CDR1 SEHNR, CDR2 FQNEAQ (reference sequence). DNA of the CDR3: TGTGCCAGCAGCTTATCCGGGCAGGGGGTCTACGAGCAGTACTTC. Protein sequence: CASSLSGQGVYEQYF.

V usage is TRBV6-4 and J usage is TRBJ2-1; 9 bases agree with TRBD2. V shed 2 bases, J shed 0 bases, and the junction held 8 bases outside the gene matches. The CDR3 has 18 amino acids. The germline V gene encodes CDR1 MRHNA and CDR2 SNTAGT. CDR3 sequence reads: CASSDSLAGISSYNEQFF. The CDR3, as DNA: TGTGCCAGCAGTGACAGTCTAGCGGGGATCAGCTCCTACAATGAGCAGTTCTTC.

There are a few counts of this clone. The V call is TRBV30, the J call TRBJ1-2; no clear D gene. Germline V gene lookup returns CDR1 GTSNPN and CDR2 SVGIG (reference sequence). Trimming cost V 4 bases and J 3 bases, with 15 bases left between them. CDR3 length: 14 amino acids. Written as DNA, the CDR3 is TGTGCCTGGATACGAGGGTACGGGGACTATGGCTACACCTTC. Translated, it gives CAWIRGYGDYGYTF.

The chain carries TRBV9 and TRBJ2-4, with a tentative D call TRBD2 (5 bases). V lost 0 bases to trimming and J lost 9 bases, with 19 bases between them. Germline CDR1 reads SGDLS; CDR2 reads YYNGEE. The CDR3 is made up of 16 amino acids. The CDR3 nucleotides read TGTGCCAGCAGCGTAGGTCTCGGGGAATATAGAGGCATTCAGTACTTC. Its protein is CASSVGLGEYRGIQYF.